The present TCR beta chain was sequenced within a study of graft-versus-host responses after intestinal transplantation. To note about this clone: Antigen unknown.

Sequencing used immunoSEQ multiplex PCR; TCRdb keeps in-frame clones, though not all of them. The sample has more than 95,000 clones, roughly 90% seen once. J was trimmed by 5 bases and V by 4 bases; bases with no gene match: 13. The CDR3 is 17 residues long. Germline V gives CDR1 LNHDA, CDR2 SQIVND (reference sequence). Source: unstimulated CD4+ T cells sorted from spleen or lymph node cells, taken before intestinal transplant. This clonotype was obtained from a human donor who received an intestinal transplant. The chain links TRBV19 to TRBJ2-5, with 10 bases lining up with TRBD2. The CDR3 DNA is TGTGCCAGTAGTACCGCCTTTAGCGGGGGGCCTTGGGAGACCCAGTACTTC. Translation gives CASSTAFSGGPWETQYF.